This T cell receptor beta chain derives from a study of blood T cell repertoires in COVID-19. In the study overall: Sites in the United States, Italy and Spain provided acute and convalescent COVID-19 samples. In each case, the material was cDNA or gDNA derived from T cells, B-cell-depleted T cells, or PBMCs.

Only in-frame clones appear in the TCRdb table, and some are missing; sequencing was by immunoSEQ multiplex PCR. The sample holds about 240,000 clones, more than 85% seen once. Per the germline V gene, CDR1 is MNHEY and CDR2 is SVGAGI. The length of the CDR3 is 14 residues. The junction had 6 bases not matched to a gene; V was cut back by 8 bases and J by 1 base. Recruitment covered fewer than 25 US areas and drew participants whose ages spanned roughly 18 to 90 years. Recovered status applied to Cohort 3 donors who had two consecutive negative PCRs. It also applied to those with clearance or with symptom resolution.

The sequenced sample was PBMCs or T cells enriched from blood (not recorded which). The chain has TRBV6-5 and TRBJ2-7; 9 nucleotides line up with TRBD1. This clonotype originated in a woman aged 25-40 years who had recovered from COVID-19. This CDR3 reads CASAGTGSSYEQYF. The CDR3 region has the DNA TGTGCCAGCGCGGGGACAGGGAGTTCCTACGAGCAGTACTTC.